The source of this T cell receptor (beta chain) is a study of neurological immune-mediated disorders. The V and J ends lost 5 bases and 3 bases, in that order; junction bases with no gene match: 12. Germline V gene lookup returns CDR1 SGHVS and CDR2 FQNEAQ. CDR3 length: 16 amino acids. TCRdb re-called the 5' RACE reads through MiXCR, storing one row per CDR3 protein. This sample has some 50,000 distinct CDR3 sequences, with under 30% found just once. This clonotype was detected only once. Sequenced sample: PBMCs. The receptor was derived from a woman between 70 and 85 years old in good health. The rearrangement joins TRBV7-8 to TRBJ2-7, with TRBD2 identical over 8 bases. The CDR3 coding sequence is TGTGCCAGCAGCGTGTCCGGGACTAGAGTTTACTACGAGCAGTACTTC. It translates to CASSVSGTRVYYEQYF.